This TCR beta chain stems from a study of cytomegalovirus exposure and HLA in healthy donors. In germline, CDR1 is SGHDT, CDR2 YYEEEE. There are 15 residues in the CDR3. Trimming cost V 0 bases and J 3 bases, with 9 bases left between them. The table came from immunoSEQ multiplex PCR; TCRdb's copy has only in-frame clones and leaves some out. Here the sample spans about 220,000 clones, roughly 88% being singletons. The chain combines TRBV5-6 with TRBJ2-2; D perhaps matches TRBD2 (5 bases). The material sequenced was PBMCs. The receptor was derived from a woman between 18 and 30 years old in good health and CMV-seronegative. The CDR3 protein is CASSLGGLDTGELFF. Written as DNA, the CDR3 is TGTGCCAGCAGCTTGGGCGGGCTGGACACCGGGGAGCTGTTTTTT.